The 2 T cell receptor beta chains below all came from one sample that was sequenced in a study of human CD8 memory T cell subsets (dated by TCRdb to the early 2020s). A Human TCR Profiling Kit was used to prepare UMI-labeled 5' RACE TCRbeta libraries. After TCRdb reprocessed the reads, each CDR3 protein sequence was kept as one row, without DNA. This sample's table lists almost 9,500 distinct CDR3 sequences. The top ten clonotypes cover approximately 20% of the sample. Sequenced material: CD8+ T cells from PBMCs. Source of these receptors: a human donor in good health.

This clonotype counts as medium-sized (0.01 to 0.1%) by frequency. The chain carries TRBV12-3 or TRBV12-4 and TRBJ2-7; TCRdb's D gene call, TRBD1, goes unchecked for lack of DNA. The CDR3 is 14 amino acids. The CDR3 protein is CASTMGTENYEQYF.

The J gene is TRBJ2-3, the V gene TRBV7-3. Germline CDR1 reads SGHTA; CDR2 reads FQGTGA. This CDR3 spans 15 amino acids. CDR3 protein: CASSHRPDGTDTQYF.